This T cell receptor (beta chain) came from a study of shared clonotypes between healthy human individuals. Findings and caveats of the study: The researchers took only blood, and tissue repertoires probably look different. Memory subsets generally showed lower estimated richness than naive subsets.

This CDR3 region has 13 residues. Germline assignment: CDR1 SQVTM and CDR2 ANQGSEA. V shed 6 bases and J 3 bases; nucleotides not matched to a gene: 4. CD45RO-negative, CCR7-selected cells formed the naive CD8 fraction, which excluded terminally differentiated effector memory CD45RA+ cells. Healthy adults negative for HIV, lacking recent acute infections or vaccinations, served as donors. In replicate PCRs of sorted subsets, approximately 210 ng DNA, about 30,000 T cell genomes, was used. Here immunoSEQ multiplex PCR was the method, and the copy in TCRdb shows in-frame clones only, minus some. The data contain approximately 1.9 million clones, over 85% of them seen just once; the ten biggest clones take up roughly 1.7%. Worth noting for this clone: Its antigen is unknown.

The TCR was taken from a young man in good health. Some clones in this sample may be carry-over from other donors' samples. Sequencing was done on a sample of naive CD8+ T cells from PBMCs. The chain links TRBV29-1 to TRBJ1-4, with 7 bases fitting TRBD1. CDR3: CSVTGVANEKLFF. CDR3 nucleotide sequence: TGCAGCGTCACAGGGGTGGCTAATGAAAAACTGTTTTTT.